Given below is one T cell receptor beta chain in context. The record originates from a study of CD8+ T cells in alopecia areata. After isolation, RNA underwent reverse transcription to generate cDNA as the sequencing template. Method: immunoSEQ multiplex PCR; TCRdb's copy keeps in-frame clones and lacks some. Of fewer than 200,000 clones listed, approximately 65% are singletons. This CDR3 spans 15 amino acids. V lost 2 bases and J 5 bases, leaving 15 bases between the germline ends. Germline CDR1 is MGHRA and CDR2 is YSYEKL. Peripheral blood and lesional scalp punch biopsies came from alopecia areata patients.

Sequenced here: CD8+ T cells sorted from blood, sampled at week 0. The chain recombines TRBV4-1 with TRBJ1-2; possible D gene TRBD1, 5 bases. This TCR derives from a human donor with alopecia areata. The CDR3 is CASSQLPGAGYGYTF. In nucleotides, the CDR3 is TGCGCCAGCAGCCAACTGCCGGGCGCAGGGTATGGCTACACCTTC.